A single sample gave rise to the 28 T cell receptor beta chains below, sequenced in a study of blood T cell repertoires in COVID-19. This table comes from immunoSEQ multiplex PCR, and its TCRdb copy is limited to in-frame clones, with some not included. This table holds about 93,000 clones, about nine tenths found once. Sequenced material: peripheral blood. All receptors derive from a human donor with active COVID-19. The donor label of this sample is uncertain.

A word on this clone: The same CDR3 is also encoded by other DNA sequences in this sample. This sequence joins TRBV18 and TRBJ2-5, with unresolved D. The germline gives CDR1 KGHSH, CDR2 LQKENI. V was trimmed by 3 bases and J by 3 bases, leaving 2 bases between them. This CDR3 spans 11 amino acids. Here the CDR3 reads CASSPKETQYF. For the CDR3, the DNA is TGTGCCAGCTCACCTAAAGAGACCCAGTACTTC.

V and J are TRBV28 and TRBJ1-4, with a weak D call TRBD1 (5 bases). The germline V and J ends were trimmed by 5 bases and 10 bases, with 17 bases remaining between them. Germline CDR1 and CDR2: MDHEN and SYDVKM. The CDR3 is made up of 14 amino acids. For the CDR3, the DNA is TGTGCCAGCAGTAGTCCCCAACAGGTGCGAAAACTGTTTTTT. Its translation: CASSSPQQVRKLFF.

The chain has TRBV12-2 and TRBJ2-5; whether TRBD2, the table's D call, matches the DNA was not checked. TRBV12-2 is marked as a pseudogene. The CDR3 is 15 amino acids. This CDR3 is CASREAGGRQETQYF. The CDR3 coding sequence is TGTGCAAGTCGGGAAGCGGGGGGGCGCCAAGAGACCCAGTACTTC.

This clone was detected once. The V and J genes are TRBV4-3 and TRBJ2-3; 7 nucleotides align to TRBD1. The germline CDR1 and CDR2 sequences are LGHNA and YSLEER. This CDR3 comprises 16 residues. With V trimmed by 3 bases and J by 0 bases, 6 bases remained unmatched. The CDR3 region is CASSQRTGASTDTQYF. Here the CDR3 DNA reads TGCGCCAGCAGCCAGCGCACAGGGGCTAGCACAGATACGCAGTATTTT.

The gene calls are TRBV3-1 (or the pseudogene TRBV3-2) and TRBJ2-5; 10 nucleotides align to TRBD2. CDR3 size: 17 residues. The germline gives CDR1 LGHDT, CDR2 YNNKEL (reference sequence). V shed 4 bases and J 2 bases; nucleotides not matched to a gene: 10. CDR3 nucleotide sequence: TGTGCCAGCAGCCCCCCGAGACGTAGCGGGGGGCAAGAGACCCAGTACTTC. Translating it yields CASSPPRRSGGQETQYF.

This clone was found once. The chain couples TRBV12-3 or TRBV12-4 to TRBJ1-2; D is unclear. Trimming left V 1 base short and J 8 bases short, with 5 bases between. CDR3 length: 11 residues. In DNA form, the CDR3 reads TGTGCCAGCAGTTTAGGCGGAGGCTACACCTTC. Encoded protein: CASSLGGGYTF.

The chain uses TRBV2 and TRBJ2-3; TRBD2 agrees at 12 bases. J lost 8 bases, V lost 1 base, and 7 bases had no gene match. The length of the CDR3 is 16 residues. The germline V gene encodes CDR1 SNHLY and CDR2 FYNNEI. The CDR3 coding sequence is TGTGCCAGCAGTGAAGTACGACTAGCGGGGGTGGCTACGCAGTATTTT. Protein: CASSEVRLAGVATQYF.

This clone was counted a single time. The chain combines TRBV10-2 with TRBJ1-2; 10 bases fit TRBD1. The length of the CDR3 is 14 residues. Germline-derived CDR1 and CDR2 are WSHSY and SAAADI. Trimming removed 3 bases from V and 3 bases from J; junction bases left unmatched: 1. This CDR3 reads CASSDGQGDYGYTF. The DNA of the CDR3 is TGCGCCAGCAGTGACGGACAGGGGGACTATGGCTACACCTTC.

The V and J genes are TRBV2 and TRBJ2-7; D might be TRBD1 (5 bases). The germline V gene has CDR1 SNHLY and CDR2 FYNNEI. This CDR3 has 12 amino acids. With 5 bases removed from V and 3 bases from J, the gap between germline ends came to 8 bases. The CDR3 loop reads CASSIQDYEQYF. Written as DNA, the CDR3 is TGTGCCAGCAGTATACAGGACTACGAGCAGTACTTC.

This chain links TRBV4-2 with TRBJ2-3, with 7 bases identical to TRBD1. With V trimmed by 5 bases and J by 4 bases, 3 bases remained unmatched. The length of the CDR3 is 13 residues. The V gene's germline CDR1 is LGHNA and CDR2 YNFKEQ. This CDR3 is CASSATGSDTQYF. The CDR3 nucleotides read TGTGCCAGCAGCGCGACAGGGTCAGATACGCAGTATTTT.

The chain employs TRBV9 and TRBJ2-3, with 7 nucleotides matching TRBD1. V dropped 1 base and J dropped 0; count of bases not matched to a gene: 29. This CDR3 spans 24 amino acids. Germline V gives CDR1 SGDLS, CDR2 YYNGEE. CDR3 amino acids: CASSVSFWASSGRDSSLSTDTQYF. The CDR3 bases are TGTGCCAGCAGCGTATCTTTTTGGGCGTCGAGCGGAAGGGACAGTTCTTTAAGCACAGATACGCAGTATTTT.

V is TRBV28 and J is TRBJ1-5, with 9 bases that match TRBD1. Losses at the gene ends were 5 bases for V and 5 bases for J; bases not matched to a gene: 7. This CDR3 is 15 amino acids long. Germline V gene sequence: CDR1 MDHEN, CDR2 SYDVKM. The CDR3 DNA reads TGTGCCAGCAGTGAAATGGACAGGGGAGATCAGCCCCAGCATTTT. The encoded protein is CASSEMDRGDQPQHF.

The chain couples TRBV9 to TRBJ1-1, with TRBD1 matching over 8 bases. From germline, CDR1 is SGDLS and CDR2 YYNGEE. Germline trimming cut 4 bases from V and 5 bases from J; bases unmatched to any gene: 4. This CDR3 contains 13 residues. The CDR3 DNA reads as TGTGCCAGCAGCAGACAGGGGAGGACTGAAGCTTTCTTT. Translating it yields CASSRQGRTEAFF.

The chain employs TRBV27 and TRBJ1-2, with 7 bases lining up with TRBD1. Per the germline V gene, CDR1 is MNHEY and CDR2 is SMNVEV (reference sequence). V gave up 2 bases and J gave up 0 bases; unmatched junction bases: 3. This CDR3 has 15 amino acids. CDR3 amino acids: CASSLIGGANYGYTF. The CDR3 bases are TGTGCCAGCAGTTTAATAGGGGGCGCTAACTATGGCTACACCTTC.

This rearrangement joins TRBV10-3 to TRBJ1-5, with unresolved D. The CDR3 runs to 12 residues. Looked up from germline, CDR1 is ENHRY and CDR2 is SYGVKD. Trimming removed 6 bases from V and 3 bases from J, with 6 bases in between. Here the CDR3 DNA reads TGTGCCATCAGCTCTTCCAATCAGCCCCAGCATTTT. As protein: CAISSSNQPQHF.

This chain connects TRBV11-2 to TRBJ1-2; the D is unclear. This CDR3 is built from 15 residues. Germline values: CDR1 SGHAT, CDR2 FQNNGV. V shed 5 bases and J shed 4 bases, with 17 bases lying between them. The CDR3 reads CASSQSAGGIYGYTF. CDR3 DNA: TGTGCCAGCAGCCAATCCGCCGGCGGAATCTATGGCTACACCTTC.

V gene TRBV5-4 combines with J gene TRBJ1-4, with TRBD1 identical over 12 bases. This CDR3 has 16 residues. Germline CDR1 and CDR2: SGHNT and YYREEE (reference sequence). With V trimmed by 4 bases and J by 6 bases, 7 bases remained unmatched. The CDR3 DNA sequence: TGTGCCAGCAGCCCGGGACAGGGGGCGTCTGATGAAAAACTGTTTTTT. Protein sequence: CASSPGQGASDEKLFF.

J is TRBJ2-1 and V is TRBV6-5; perhaps TRBD2 as D (6 bases). The germline CDR1 and CDR2 sequences are MNHEY and SVGAGI. The CDR3 totals 14 residues. V was pared by 6 bases and J by 0 bases, with 9 bases between. CDR3 in DNA: TGTGCCAGCAGGGGACTTGACTCCTACAATGAGCAGTTCTTC. Residues: CASRGLDSYNEQFF.

There are a few counts of this clone. CDR3: CASSAYRDAGNTIYF. The CDR3 nucleotides read TGTGCCAGCAGCGCATACAGGGACGCAGGAAACACCATATATTTT. The chain couples TRBV7-9 to TRBJ1-3; TRBD1 might be the D (6 bases). Germline-derived CDR1 and CDR2 are SEHNR and FQNEAQ (reference sequence). The CDR3 has 15 amino acids. Trimming removed 5 bases at V and 4 bases at J, with 15 bases between.

The chain combines TRBV6-6 with TRBJ2-1; 9 nucleotides match TRBD2. The CDR3 is 16 residues long. Germline values: CDR1 MNHNY, CDR2 SVGAGI (reference sequence). The junction had 6 bases not matched to a gene; V was cut back by 6 bases and J by 0 bases. The CDR3 region is CASRRTSVNSYNEQFF. CDR3 sequence (DNA): TGTGCCAGCAGAAGGACTAGCGTTAACTCCTACAATGAGCAGTTCTTC.

J is TRBJ2-5 and V is TRBV7-9; D is perhaps TRBD2 (5 bases). Trimming took 2 bases from V and 5 from J, leaving 9 bases between them. The germline V gene has CDR1 SEHNR and CDR2 FQNEAQ (reference sequence). The CDR3 loop spans 13 amino acids. CDR3 residues: CASSLNAGETQYF. The CDR3 DNA is TGTGCCAGCAGCTTAAACGCGGGTGAGACCCAGTACTTC.

This sequence joins TRBV2 and TRBJ2-2; 10 bases fit TRBD1. Germline V gives CDR1 SNHLY, CDR2 FYNNEI. This CDR3 region has 14 residues. Unmatched junction bases numbered 2, after V lost 8 bases and J lost 2 bases. CDR3 sequence reads: CASRQGANTGELFF. The CDR3 DNA reads TGTGCCAGCCGACAGGGGGCTAACACCGGGGAGCTGTTTTTT.

The chain is built from TRBV5-4 and TRBJ1-2; 9 bases are shared with TRBD1. Trimming removed 3 bases from V and 3 bases from J; junction bases left unmatched: 9. CDR1 and CDR2 (germline): SGHNT, YYREEE (reference sequence). This CDR3 region has 16 residues. The CDR3 nucleotides read TGTGCCAGCAGCTCCCCTTTGGGACAGGGAGACTATGGCTACACCTTC. Amino acid sequence: CASSSPLGQGDYGYTF.

The V call is TRBV5-1, the J call TRBJ2-1; D not certain. The CDR3 extends over 15 amino acids. CDR1 SGHRS and CDR2 YFSETQ come from the germline V gene. Trimming shortened V by 0 bases and J by 1 base, and 8 bases separated the two germline ends. This CDR3 reads CASSLARSSYNEQFF. CDR3 DNA sequence: TGCGCCAGCAGCTTGGCCAGAAGTTCCTACAATGAGCAGTTCTTC.

This clone was seen a handful of times. The chain employs TRBV18 and TRBJ1-6; TRBD1 is a possible D gene (5 bases). The CDR3 consists of 13 residues. Germline loops: CDR1 KGHSH, CDR2 LQKENI. Trimming cost V 8 bases and J 2 bases, with 7 bases left between them. CDR3 sequence: CASADTYNSPLHF. Here the CDR3 DNA reads TGTGCCAGCGCGGACACCTATAATTCACCCCTCCACTTT.

The rearrangement links TRBV19 to TRBJ1-2; D unclear. Trimming took off 4 bases at V and 2 bases at J, with 20 bases between the two ends. CDR3 length: 17 amino acids. Germline V gene lookup returns CDR1 LNHDA and CDR2 SQIVND (reference sequence). The CDR3 here is CASSTPKVGEPNYGYTF. DNA for the CDR3: TGTGCCAGTAGTACCCCAAAGGTCGGGGAACCCAACTATGGCTACACCTTC. Full variable domain (remainder filled in from reference TRBV19 and TRBJ1-2): DGGITQSPKYLFRKEGQNVTLSCEQNLNHDAMYWYRQDPGQGLRLIYYSQIVNDFQKGDIAEGYSVSREKKESFPLTVTSAQKNPTAFYLCASSTPKVGEPNYGYTFGSGTRLTVV.

The V and J genes are TRBV11-3 and TRBJ2-2; possibly TRBD2 for D (6 bases). This CDR3 comprises 15 residues. The ends were cut back, 2 bases at V and 4 bases at J, with 11 bases in the middle. Germline V gene data show CDR1 as SGHNT and CDR2 as YENEEA. The CDR3 spells CASSLRRGSTGELFF. As DNA, the CDR3 is TGTGCCAGCAGCTTAAGGCGGGGATCCACCGGGGAGCTGTTTTTT. The complete variable domain, with remaining parts taken from reference TRBV11-3 and TRBJ2-2, reads EAGVVQSPRYKIIEKKQPVAFWCNPISGHNTLYWYLQNLGQGPELLIRYENEEAVDDSQLPKDRFSAERLKGVDSTLKIQPAELGDSAVYLCASSLRRGSTGELFFGEGSRLTVL.

This sequence joins TRBV12-3 or TRBV12-4 and TRBJ2-7; weak D call: TRBD2 (6 bases). The length of the CDR3 is 13 residues. V was cut by 3 bases and J by 6 bases, with 12 bases left in between. CDR3 in DNA: TGTGCCAGCAGTTTCAGGAGGGTCCTCGAGCAGTACTTC. It codes for CASSFRRVLEQYF.